The clone carrying this TCR beta chain came up a few times. Its antigen remains unknown. CDR1 and CDR2 (germline): MNHEY, SMNVEV (reference sequence). The CDR3 consists of 13 residues. V was pared by 3 bases and J by 5 bases, with 3 bases of the junction left unmatched. These data come from a study of type 1 regulatory T cells. Study-level information: This in vitro CD4 product, T-allo10, is enriched for Tr1 cells and alloantigen-specific.

One entry per CDR3 protein results from TCRdb running MiXCR on the reads. The top ten clones hold 8.3% of a sample with tens of thousands of distinct CDR3 sequences, under 25% of them seen once. Study-wide results and limits: Type 1 regulatory T cells had a more restricted TCR repertoire than non-type 1 regulatory T cells.

Sequencing used cultured type 1 regulatory T (Tr1) cells, either the whole culture or a sorted fraction (not recorded which). The rearrangement joins TRBV27 to TRBJ1-1, with 7 bases identical to TRBD1. This TCR derives from a human donor in good health. DNA of the CDR3: TGTGCCAGCAGTTTTAACAGGGGAACTGAAGCTTTCTTT. It specifies CASSFNRGTEAFF.